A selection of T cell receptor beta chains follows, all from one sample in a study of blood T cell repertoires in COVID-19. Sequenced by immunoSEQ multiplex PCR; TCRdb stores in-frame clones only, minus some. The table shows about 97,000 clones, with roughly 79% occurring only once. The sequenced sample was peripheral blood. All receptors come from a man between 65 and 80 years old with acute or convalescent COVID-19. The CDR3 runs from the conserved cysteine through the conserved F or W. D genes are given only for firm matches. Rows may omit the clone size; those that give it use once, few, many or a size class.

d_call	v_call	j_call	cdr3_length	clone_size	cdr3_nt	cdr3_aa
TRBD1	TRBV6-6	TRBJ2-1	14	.	TGTGCCAGCAGTCGAACGGACAGGGGAAATGAGCAGTTCTTC	CASSRTDRGNEQFF
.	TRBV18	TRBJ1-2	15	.	TGTGCCAGCTCACTTACAGGCGTTGGCGACTATGGCTACACCTTC	CASSLTGVGDYGYTF
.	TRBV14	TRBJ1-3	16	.	TGTGCCAGCAGCCAAGATTCGGGTCCCCGCGGAAACACCATATATTTT	CASSQDSGPRGNTIYF
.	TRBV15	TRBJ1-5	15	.	TGTGCCACCAGCAGACCAGACAGACAGAATCAGCCCCAGCATTTT	CATSRPDRQNQPQHF
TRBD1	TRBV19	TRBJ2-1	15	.	TGTGCCAGTAGTAAGACAGGGGATATTTACAATGAGCAGTTCTTC	CASSKTGDIYNEQFF
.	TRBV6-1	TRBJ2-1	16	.	TGTGCCAGCAGTGAATCAGGGACACTCTCCTACAATGAGCAGTTCTTC	CASSESGTLSYNEQFF
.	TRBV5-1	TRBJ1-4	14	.	TGCGCCAGCAGCCAATTACAGGGTCAGGAAAAACTGTTTTTT	CASSQLQGQEKLFF
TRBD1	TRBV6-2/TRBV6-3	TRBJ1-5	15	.	TGTGCCAGCAGTCCCCGGCGGGACAGGGATCAGCCCCAGCATTTT	CASSPRRDRDQPQHF
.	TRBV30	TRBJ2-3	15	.	TGTGCCTGGAGTGGAAAGGCCGGGTTCCCAGATACGCAGTATTTT	CAWSGKAGFPDTQYF
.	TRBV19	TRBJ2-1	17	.	TGTGCCAGTAGTCCTCCCGCCGGGAGTGGGTCCTACAATGAGCAGTTCTTC	CASSPPAGSGSYNEQFF
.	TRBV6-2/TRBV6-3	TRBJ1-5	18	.	TGTGCCAGCAGTTACTCTCTCGGGGGGCAATTTGGCAATCAGCCCCAGCATTTT	CASSYSLGGQFGNQPQHF
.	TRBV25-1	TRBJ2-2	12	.	TGTGCCAGCAGTGAATTTAGCGGGGAGCTGTTTTTT	CASSEFSGELFF
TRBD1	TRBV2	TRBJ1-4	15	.	TGTGCCAGCAGTGAACCGGGACAGCGGAATGAAAAACTGTTTTTT	CASSEPGQRNEKLFF
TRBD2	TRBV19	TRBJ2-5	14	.	TGTGCCAGTAGACCGGGACTAGCGGGGGAGACCCAGTACTTC	CASRPGLAGETQYF
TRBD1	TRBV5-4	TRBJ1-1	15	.	TGTGCCAGCAGCTTAGGACAGGGATTGAACACTGAAGCTTTCTTT	CASSLGQGLNTEAFF
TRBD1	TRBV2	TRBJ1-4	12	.	TGTGCCAGCAAGAACAGGGGCGAAAAACTGTTTTTT	CASKNRGEKLFF
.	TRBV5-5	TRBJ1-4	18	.	TGTGCCAGCAGATCGGGTCAGGGAAATTATGCAACTAATGAAAAACTGTTTTTT	CASRSGQGNYATNEKLFF
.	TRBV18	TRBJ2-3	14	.	TGTGCCAGCTCACCAGCCTACAGTTCAGATACGCAGTATTTT	CASSPAYSSDTQYF
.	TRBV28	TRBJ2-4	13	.	TGTGCCAGCAGTTTATCGGGTCCCGTCATTCAGTACTTC	CASSLSGPVIQYF
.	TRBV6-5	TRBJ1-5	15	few	TGTGCCAGCAGCCAAGACAGTTATAGCAATCAGCCCCAGCATTTT	CASSQDSYSNQPQHF
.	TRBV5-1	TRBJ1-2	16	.	TGCGCCAGCAGCTTGTTATCGGGAGGGGAAGGAGATGGCTACACCTTC	CASSLLSGGEGDGYTF
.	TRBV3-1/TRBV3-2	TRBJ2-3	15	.	TGTGCCAGCAGCCATCGAACGGGTGTCACAGATACGCAGTATTTT	CASSHRTGVTDTQYF
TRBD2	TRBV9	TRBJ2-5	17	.	TGTGCCAGCAGCGCCTCCGGGACTAGCGGGATTAAGGAGACCCAGTACTTC	CASSASGTSGIKETQYF
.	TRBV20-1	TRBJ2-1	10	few	TGCAGTGCTATATACAATGAGCAGTTCTTC	CSAIYNEQFF
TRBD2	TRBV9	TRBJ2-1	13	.	TGTGCCAGCCAAGGAGCGGGGCTTCGGGAGCAGTTCTTC	CASQGAGLREQFF
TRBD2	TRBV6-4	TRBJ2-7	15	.	TGTGCCAGCAGTAGCGGGCTAGCGGGGTCCTACGAGCAGTACTTC	CASSSGLAGSYEQYF
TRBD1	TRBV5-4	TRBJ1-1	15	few	TGTGCCAGCAGCTCCGGGACAGGGGGCTTCGCTGAAGCTTTCTTT	CASSSGTGGFAEAFF
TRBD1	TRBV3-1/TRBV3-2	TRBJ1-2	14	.	TGTGCCAGCAGCCTCGACAGGGGGCACTATGGCTACACCTTC	CASSLDRGHYGYTF
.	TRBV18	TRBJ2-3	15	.	TGTGCCAGCTCACCGTGGGACTTGGGGGCAGATACGCAGTATTTT	CASSPWDLGADTQYF